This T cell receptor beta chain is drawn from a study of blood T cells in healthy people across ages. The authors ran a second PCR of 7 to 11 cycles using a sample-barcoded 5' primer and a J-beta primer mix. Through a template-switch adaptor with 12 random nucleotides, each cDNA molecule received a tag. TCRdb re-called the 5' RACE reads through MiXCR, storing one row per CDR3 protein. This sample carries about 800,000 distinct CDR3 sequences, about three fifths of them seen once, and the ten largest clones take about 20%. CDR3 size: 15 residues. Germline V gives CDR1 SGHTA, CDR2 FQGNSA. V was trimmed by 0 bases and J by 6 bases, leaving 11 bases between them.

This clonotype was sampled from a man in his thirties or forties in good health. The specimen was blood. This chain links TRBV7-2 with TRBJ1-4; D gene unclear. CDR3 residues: CASSLAPSLDEKLFF. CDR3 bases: TGTGCCAGCAGCTTAGCGCCCAGCCTCGATGAAAAACTGTTTTTT.